These 10 T cell receptor beta chains originate from one sample sequenced in a study of T-cell memory formation after mild COVID-19. TCRdb re-called the 5' RACE reads through MiXCR, storing one row per CDR3 protein. The repertoire has a few hundred thousand distinct CDR3 sequences, around 27% of them found once; the top ten carry roughly 13%. Sequencing used PBMCs or a T cell subset sorted from them (not recorded which). These receptor sequences come from an adult woman who had mild COVID-19 (a few samples of this study predate the infection). Cell type and time point are not known.

The chain links TRBV7-9 to TRBJ2-1, with D possibly called TRBD1 or TRBD2 (5 bases each). V was pared by 11 bases and J by 5 bases, with 19 bases between. The CDR3 is 14 amino acids. Germline assignment: CDR1 SEHNR and CDR2 FQNEAQ (reference sequence). In DNA, the CDR3 is TGTGCCTGTACCGGGACCCCCCCGAACAATGAGCAGTTCTTC. It codes for CACTGTPPNNEQFF.

J is TRBJ1-3 and V is TRBV4-1; D is undetermined. The germline V gene encodes CDR1 MGHRA and CDR2 YSYEKL. There are 14 residues in the CDR3. Trimming cost V 0 bases and J 4 bases, with 7 bases left between them. CDR3 nucleotides: TGCGCCAGCAGCCAAGATATAGTGGGAAACACCATATATTTT. It translates to CASSQDIVGNTIYF.

The chain has TRBV6-5 and TRBJ2-7, with D perhaps matching TRBD1 or TRBD2 (6 bases each). Trimming shortened V by 7 bases and J by 3 bases, and 13 bases separated the two germline ends. Germline CDR1 reads MNHEY; CDR2 reads SVGAGI. The CDR3 extends over 13 amino acids. The CDR3 bases are TGTGCCAGCACCCGGAGGGACAACTACGAGCAGTACTTC. Its translation: CASTRRDNYEQYF.

This clonotype was seen a few times. The gene calls are TRBV29-1 and TRBJ2-7, with a tentative D call TRBD1 (6 bases). V was trimmed by 5 bases and J by 5 bases, leaving 16 bases between them. Germline V gives CDR1 SQVTM, CDR2 ANQGSEA. The CDR3 has 13 amino acids. This CDR3 is CSVTGTLRNEQYF. For the CDR3, the DNA is TGCAGCGTTACCGGGACATTACGTAACGAGCAGTACTTC.

The chain employs TRBV12-3 or TRBV12-4 and TRBJ1-6; tentative D call: TRBD1 (6 bases). The V gene lost 5 bases and the J gene lost 7 bases, with 15 bases spanning the gap. CDR3 length equals 15 residues. Here the CDR3 DNA reads TGTGCCAGCAGTCTCCCCCCAGGGGAGAATTCACCCCTCCACTTT. Its protein product is CASSLPPGENSPLHF.

This clonotype has only one observation. V is TRBV12-3 or TRBV12-4 and J is TRBJ1-2, with D unclear. Trimming stripped 5 bases from V and 2 bases from J, with 12 bases between. The CDR3 spans 14 residues. The CDR3 sequence: CASSHPTPNYGYTF. CDR3 DNA sequence: TGTGCCAGCAGTCACCCGACACCAAACTATGGCTACACCTTC.

In its sample, this clonotype was seen many times. The chain employs TRBV7-2 and TRBJ2-1; D is perhaps TRBD2 (5 bases). This CDR3 has 15 residues. V was cut by 0 bases and J by 6 bases, with 12 bases left in between. Germline loops: CDR1 SGHTA, CDR2 FQGNSA. Here the CDR3 reads CASSLAGVLGNEQFF. For the CDR3, the DNA is TGTGCCAGCAGCTTAGCGGGAGTATTGGGCAATGAGCAGTTCTTC. The entire variable domain, with the rest obtained from reference TRBV7-2 and TRBJ2-1, is as follows: GAGVSQSPSNKVTEKGKDVELRCDPISGHTALYWYRQSLGQGLEFLIYFQGNSAPDKSGLPSDRFSAERTGGSVSTLTIQRTQQEDSAVYLCASSLAGVLGNEQFFGPGTRLTVL.

The V gene is TRBV7-2, the J gene TRBJ1-1; no definite D call. V lost 5 bases to trimming and J lost 3 bases, with 10 bases between them. The germline V gene encodes CDR1 SGHTA and CDR2 FQGNSA. The CDR3 runs 13 residues. The CDR3: CASSRDADTEAFF. CDR3 in DNA: TGTGCCAGCAGCCGAGACGCGGACACTGAAGCTTTCTTT.

This clonotype was seen more than once but under ten times. The chain links TRBV7-9 to TRBJ2-4; maybe TRBD1 (6 bases). The V end was cut by 5 bases, the J end by 2 bases, with 13 bases between. Germline V gene data show CDR1 as SEHNR and CDR2 as FQNEAQ (reference sequence). The CDR3 is 15 amino acids. In DNA form, the CDR3 reads TGTGCCAGCAGCCGATCAGGGGCGCCCAAAAACATTCAGTACTTC. Encoded protein: CASSRSGAPKNIQYF.

The CDR3 spells CATSDPKTGGADTQYF. The CDR3 coding sequence is TGTGCCACCAGTGACCCTAAGACAGGGGGCGCCGATACGCAGTATTTT. The chain employs TRBV24-1 and TRBJ2-3; 10 bases are shared with TRBD1. The CDR3 is 16 residues long. Germline assignment: CDR1 KGHDR and CDR2 SFDVKD. V gave up 4 bases and J gave up 6 bases; unmatched junction bases: 9.